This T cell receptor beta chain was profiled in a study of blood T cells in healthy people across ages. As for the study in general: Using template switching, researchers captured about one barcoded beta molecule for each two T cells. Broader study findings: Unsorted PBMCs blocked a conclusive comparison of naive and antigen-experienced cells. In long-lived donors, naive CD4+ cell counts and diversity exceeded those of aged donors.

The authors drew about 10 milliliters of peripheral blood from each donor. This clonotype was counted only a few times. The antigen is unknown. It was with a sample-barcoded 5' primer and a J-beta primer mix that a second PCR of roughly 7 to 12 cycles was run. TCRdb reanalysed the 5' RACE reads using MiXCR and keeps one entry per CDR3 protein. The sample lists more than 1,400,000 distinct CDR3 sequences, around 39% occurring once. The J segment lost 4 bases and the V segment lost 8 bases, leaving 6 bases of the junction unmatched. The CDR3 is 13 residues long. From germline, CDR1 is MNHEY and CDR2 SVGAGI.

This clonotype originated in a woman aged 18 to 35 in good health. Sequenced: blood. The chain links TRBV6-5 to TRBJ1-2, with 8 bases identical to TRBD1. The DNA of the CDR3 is TGTGCCAGCGGTACAGGGGGGGCCTATGGCTACACCTTC. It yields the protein CASGTGGAYGYTF.